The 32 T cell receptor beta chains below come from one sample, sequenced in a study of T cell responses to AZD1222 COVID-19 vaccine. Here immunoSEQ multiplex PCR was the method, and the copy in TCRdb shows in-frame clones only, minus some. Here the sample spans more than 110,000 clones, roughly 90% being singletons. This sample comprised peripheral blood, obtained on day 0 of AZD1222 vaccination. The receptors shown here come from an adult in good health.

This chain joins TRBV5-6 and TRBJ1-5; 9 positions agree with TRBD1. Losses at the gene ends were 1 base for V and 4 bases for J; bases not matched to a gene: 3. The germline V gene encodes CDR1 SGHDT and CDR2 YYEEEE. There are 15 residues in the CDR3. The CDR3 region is CASSLNRGRNQPQHF. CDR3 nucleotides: TGTGCCAGCAGCTTGAACAGGGGGCGAAATCAGCCCCAGCATTTT.

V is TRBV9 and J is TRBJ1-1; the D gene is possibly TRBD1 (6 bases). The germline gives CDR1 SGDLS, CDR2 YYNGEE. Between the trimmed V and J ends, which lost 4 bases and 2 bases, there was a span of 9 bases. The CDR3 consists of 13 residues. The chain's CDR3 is CASSPRGNTEAFF. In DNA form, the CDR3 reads TGTGCCAGCAGCCCCAGGGGTAACACTGAAGCTTTCTTT. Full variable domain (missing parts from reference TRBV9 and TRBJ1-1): DSGVTQTPKHLITATGQRVTLRCSPRSGDLSVYWYQQSLDQGLQFLIQYYNGEERAKGNILERFSAQQFPDLHSELNLSSLELGDSALYFCASSPRGNTEAFFGQGTRLTVV.

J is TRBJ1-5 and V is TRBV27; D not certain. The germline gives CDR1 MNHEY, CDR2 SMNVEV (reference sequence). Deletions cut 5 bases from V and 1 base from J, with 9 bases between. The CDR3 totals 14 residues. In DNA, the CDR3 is TGTGCCAGCAGTCTCTTCGGGAGCAATCAGCCCCAGCATTTT. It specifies CASSLFGSNQPQHF.

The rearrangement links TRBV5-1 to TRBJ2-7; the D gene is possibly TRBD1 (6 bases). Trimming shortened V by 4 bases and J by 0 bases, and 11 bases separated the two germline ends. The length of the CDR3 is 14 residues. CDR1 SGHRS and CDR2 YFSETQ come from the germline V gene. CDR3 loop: CASSPDSLSYEQYF. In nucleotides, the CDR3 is TGCGCCAGCAGCCCGGACAGCCTCTCCTACGAGCAGTACTTC.

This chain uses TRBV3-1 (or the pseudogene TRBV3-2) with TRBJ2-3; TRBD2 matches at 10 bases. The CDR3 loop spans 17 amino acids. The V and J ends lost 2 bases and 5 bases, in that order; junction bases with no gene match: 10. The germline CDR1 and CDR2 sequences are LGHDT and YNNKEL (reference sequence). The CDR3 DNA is TGTGCCAGCAGCCAAACAACTCTAGCGGGAGCAATAGATACGCAGTATTTT. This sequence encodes CASSQTTLAGAIDTQYF.

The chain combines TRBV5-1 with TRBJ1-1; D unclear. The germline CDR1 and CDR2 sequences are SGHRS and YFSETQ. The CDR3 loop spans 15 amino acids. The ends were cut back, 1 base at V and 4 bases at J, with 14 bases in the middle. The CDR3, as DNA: TGCGCCAGCAGCTTGCTTGGGGTTTGGTCCACTGAAGCTTTCTTT. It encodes CASSLLGVWSTEAFF. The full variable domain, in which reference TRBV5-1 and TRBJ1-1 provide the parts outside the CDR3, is KAGVTQTPRYLIKTRGQQVTLSCSPISGHRSVSWYQQTPGQGLQFLFEYFSETQRNKGNFPGRFSGRQFSNSRSEMNVSTLELGDSALYLCASSLLGVWSTEAFFGQGTRLTVV.

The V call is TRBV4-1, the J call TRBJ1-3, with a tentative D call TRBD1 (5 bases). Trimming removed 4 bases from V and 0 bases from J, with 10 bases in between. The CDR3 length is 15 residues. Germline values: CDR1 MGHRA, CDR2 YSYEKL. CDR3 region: CASSPGHGSGNTIYF. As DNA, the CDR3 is TGCGCCAGCAGCCCCGGACACGGCTCTGGAAACACCATATATTTT.

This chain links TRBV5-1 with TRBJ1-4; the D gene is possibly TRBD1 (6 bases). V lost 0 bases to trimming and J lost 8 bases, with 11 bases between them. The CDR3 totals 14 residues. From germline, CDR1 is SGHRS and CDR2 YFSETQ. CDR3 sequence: CASSLGQAEEKLFF. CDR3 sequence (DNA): TGCGCCAGCAGCTTGGGACAGGCGGAAGAAAAACTGTTTTTT.

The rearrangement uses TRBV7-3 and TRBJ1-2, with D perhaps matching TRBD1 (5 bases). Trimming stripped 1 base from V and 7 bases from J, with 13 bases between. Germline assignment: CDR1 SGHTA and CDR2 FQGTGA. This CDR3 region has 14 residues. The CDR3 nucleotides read TGTGCCAGCAGCTTAAAACCAGGGCCGGTTGGCTACACCTTC. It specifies CASSLKPGPVGYTF.

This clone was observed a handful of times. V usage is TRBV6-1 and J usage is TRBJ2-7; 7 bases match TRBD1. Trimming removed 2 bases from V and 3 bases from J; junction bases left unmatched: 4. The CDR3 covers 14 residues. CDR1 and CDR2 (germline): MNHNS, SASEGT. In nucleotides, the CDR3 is TGTGCCAGCAGTGAAAGGGGGCAGTTCTACGAGCAGTACTTC. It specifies CASSERGQFYEQYF.

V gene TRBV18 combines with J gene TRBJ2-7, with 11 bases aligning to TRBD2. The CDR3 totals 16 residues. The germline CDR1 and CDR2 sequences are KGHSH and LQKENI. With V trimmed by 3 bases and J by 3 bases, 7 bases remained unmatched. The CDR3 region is CASSPLTSGNLYEQYF. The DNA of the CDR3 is TGTGCCAGCTCACCGCTGACTAGCGGGAATCTCTACGAGCAGTACTTC.

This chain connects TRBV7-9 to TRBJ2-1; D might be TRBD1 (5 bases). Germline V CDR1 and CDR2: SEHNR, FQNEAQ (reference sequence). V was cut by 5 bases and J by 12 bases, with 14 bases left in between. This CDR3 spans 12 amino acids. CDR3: CASSAGKNVQFF. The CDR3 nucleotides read TGTGCCAGCAGCGCAGGGAAGAACGTGCAGTTCTTC.

CDR3 sequence: CASSLTSPPEQYF. Here the CDR3 DNA reads TGTGCCAGCAGTTTAACGTCTCCACCCGAGCAGTACTTC. The V and J genes are TRBV12-3 or TRBV12-4 and TRBJ2-7; D is uncertain. This CDR3 region has 13 residues. With 2 bases removed from V and 6 bases from J, the gap between germline ends came to 11 bases.

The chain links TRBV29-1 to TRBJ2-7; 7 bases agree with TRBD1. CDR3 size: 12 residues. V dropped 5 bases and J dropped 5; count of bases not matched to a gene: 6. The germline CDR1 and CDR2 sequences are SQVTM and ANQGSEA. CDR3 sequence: CSVRTGQNEQYF. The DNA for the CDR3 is TGCAGCGTTCGGACAGGACAGAACGAGCAGTACTTC.

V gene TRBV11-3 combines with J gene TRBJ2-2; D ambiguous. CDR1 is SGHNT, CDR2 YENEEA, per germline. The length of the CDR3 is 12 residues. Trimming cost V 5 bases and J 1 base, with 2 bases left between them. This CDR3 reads CASSENTGELFF. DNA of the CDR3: TGTGCCAGCAGCGAGAACACCGGGGAGCTGTTTTTT.

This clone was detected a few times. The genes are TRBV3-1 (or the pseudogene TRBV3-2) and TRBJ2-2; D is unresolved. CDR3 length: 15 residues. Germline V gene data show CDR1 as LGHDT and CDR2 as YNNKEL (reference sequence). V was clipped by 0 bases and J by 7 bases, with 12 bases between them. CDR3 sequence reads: CASSQDSLPLGELFF. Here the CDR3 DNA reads TGTGCCAGCAGCCAAGACTCACTTCCGCTCGGGGAGCTGTTTTTT.

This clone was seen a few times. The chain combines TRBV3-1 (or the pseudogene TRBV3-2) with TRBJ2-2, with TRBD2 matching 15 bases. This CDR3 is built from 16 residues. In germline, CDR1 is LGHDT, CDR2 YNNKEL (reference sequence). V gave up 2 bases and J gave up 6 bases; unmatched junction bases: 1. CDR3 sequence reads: CASSQRTSGRAGELFF. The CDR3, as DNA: TGTGCCAGCAGCCAACGGACTAGCGGGAGGGCCGGGGAGCTGTTTTTT.

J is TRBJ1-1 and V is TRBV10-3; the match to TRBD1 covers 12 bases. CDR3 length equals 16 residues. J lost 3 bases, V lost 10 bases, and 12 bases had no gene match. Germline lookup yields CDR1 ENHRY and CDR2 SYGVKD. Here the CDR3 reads CATQKGQGARDTEAFF. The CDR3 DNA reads TGTGCCACGCAAAAGGGACAGGGGGCTAGGGACACTGAAGCTTTCTTT.

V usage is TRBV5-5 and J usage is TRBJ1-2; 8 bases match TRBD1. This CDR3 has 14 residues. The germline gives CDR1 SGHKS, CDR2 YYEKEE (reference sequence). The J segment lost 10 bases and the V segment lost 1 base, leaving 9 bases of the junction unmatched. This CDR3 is CASSLLPGGADYTF. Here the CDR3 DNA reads TGTGCCAGCAGCTTGCTCCCAGGGGGCGCGGACTACACCTTC.

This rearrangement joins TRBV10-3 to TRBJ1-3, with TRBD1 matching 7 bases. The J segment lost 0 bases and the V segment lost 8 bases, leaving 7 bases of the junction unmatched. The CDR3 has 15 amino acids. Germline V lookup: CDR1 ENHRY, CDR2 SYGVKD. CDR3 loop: CAILDRTISGNTIYF. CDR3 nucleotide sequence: TGTGCCATCCTGGACAGGACAATCTCTGGAAACACCATATATTTT.

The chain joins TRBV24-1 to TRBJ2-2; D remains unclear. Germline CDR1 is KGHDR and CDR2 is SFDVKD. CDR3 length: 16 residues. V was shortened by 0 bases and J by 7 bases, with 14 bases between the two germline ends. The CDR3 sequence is CATSDLQIGTDGELFF. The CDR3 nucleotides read TGTGCCACCAGTGATTTGCAAATCGGAACGGACGGGGAGCTGTTTTTT.

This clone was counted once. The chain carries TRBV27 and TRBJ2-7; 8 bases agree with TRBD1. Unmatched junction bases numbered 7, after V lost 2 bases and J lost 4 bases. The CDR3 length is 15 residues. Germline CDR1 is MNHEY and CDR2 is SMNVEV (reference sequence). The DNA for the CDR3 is TGTGCCAGCAGTTTAGTGGCAGGGGGCCCTTACGAGCAGTACTTC. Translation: CASSLVAGGPYEQYF.

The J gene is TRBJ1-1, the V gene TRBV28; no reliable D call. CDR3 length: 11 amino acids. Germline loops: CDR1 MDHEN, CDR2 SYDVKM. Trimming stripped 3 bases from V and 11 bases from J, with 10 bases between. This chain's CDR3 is CASSLVRRAFF. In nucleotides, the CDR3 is TGTGCCAGCAGTTTGGTGAGACGGGCTTTCTTT.

The CDR3 loop is CASTTNRLAGEVQETQYF. In nucleotides, the CDR3 is TGCGCCAGCACAACGAACAGGCTAGCGGGAGAGGTCCAAGAGACCCAGTACTTC. The rearrangement links TRBV4-1 to TRBJ2-5; 10 bases are a match to TRBD2. CDR3 length: 18 amino acids. V shed 7 bases and J 1 base; nucleotides not matched to a gene: 15. Germline CDR1 is MGHRA and CDR2 is YSYEKL.

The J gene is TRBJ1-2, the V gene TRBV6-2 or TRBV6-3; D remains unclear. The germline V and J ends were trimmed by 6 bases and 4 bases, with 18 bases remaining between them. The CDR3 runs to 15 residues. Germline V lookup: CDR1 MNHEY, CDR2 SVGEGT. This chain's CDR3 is CASSPLESIGYGYTF. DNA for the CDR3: TGTGCCAGCAGCCCGTTGGAATCCATCGGCTATGGCTACACCTTC.

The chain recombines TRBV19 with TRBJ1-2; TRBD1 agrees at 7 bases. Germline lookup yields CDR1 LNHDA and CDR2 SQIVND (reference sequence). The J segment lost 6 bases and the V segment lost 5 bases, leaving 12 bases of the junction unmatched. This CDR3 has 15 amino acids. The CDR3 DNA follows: TGTGCCAGTAGTTCCCGACCGGGACAGCCTGATGGCTACACCTTC. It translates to CASSSRPGQPDGYTF.

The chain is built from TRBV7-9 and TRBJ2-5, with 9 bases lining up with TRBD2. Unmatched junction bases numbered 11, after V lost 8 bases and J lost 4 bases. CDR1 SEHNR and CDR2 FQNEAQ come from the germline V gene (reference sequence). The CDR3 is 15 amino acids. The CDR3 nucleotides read TGTGCCAGCCTTACCGGGACTAGCTTGCGAGAGACCCAGTACTTC. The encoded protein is CASLTGTSLRETQYF.

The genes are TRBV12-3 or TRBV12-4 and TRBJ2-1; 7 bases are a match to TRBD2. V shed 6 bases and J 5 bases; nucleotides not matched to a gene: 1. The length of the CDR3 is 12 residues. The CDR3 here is CASRGLDNEQFF. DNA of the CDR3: TGTGCCAGCAGAGGACTAGACAATGAGCAGTTCTTC.

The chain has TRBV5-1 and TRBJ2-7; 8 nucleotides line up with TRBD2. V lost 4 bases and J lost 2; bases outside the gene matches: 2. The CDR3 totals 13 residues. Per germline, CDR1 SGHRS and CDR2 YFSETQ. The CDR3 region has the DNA TGCGCCAGCAGCCCGGGGGGGGCCTACGAGCAGTACTTC. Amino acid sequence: CASSPGGAYEQYF.

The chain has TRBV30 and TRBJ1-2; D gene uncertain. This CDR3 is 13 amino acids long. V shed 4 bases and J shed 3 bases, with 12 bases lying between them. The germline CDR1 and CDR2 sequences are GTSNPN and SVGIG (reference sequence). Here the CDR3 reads CAWNYGSDYGYTF. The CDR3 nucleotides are TGTGCCTGGAACTATGGGAGCGACTATGGCTACACCTTC. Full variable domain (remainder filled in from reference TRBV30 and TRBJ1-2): SQTIHQWPATLVQPVGSPLSLECTVEGTSNPNLYWYRQAAGRGLQLLFYSVGIGQISSEVPQNLSASRPQDRQFILSSKKLLLSDSGFYLCAWNYGSDYGYTFGSGTRLTVV.

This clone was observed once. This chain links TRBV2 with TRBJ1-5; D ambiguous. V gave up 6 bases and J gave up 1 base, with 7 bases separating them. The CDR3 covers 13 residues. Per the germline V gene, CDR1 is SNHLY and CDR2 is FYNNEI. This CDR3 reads CASRWYSNQPQHF. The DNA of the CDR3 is TGTGCCAGCAGATGGTACAGCAATCAGCCCCAGCATTTT.

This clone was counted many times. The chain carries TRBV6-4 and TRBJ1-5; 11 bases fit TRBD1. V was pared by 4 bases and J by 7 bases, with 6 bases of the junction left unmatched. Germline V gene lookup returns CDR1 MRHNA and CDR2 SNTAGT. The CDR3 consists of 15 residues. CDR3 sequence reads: CASSAQGQGEQPQHF. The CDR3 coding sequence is TGTGCCAGCAGTGCGCAGGGACAGGGGGAACAGCCCCAGCATTTT.